The rows below give T cell receptor beta chains drawn from one sample of a study of blood T cell repertoires in COVID-19. Clones were read by immunoSEQ multiplex PCR, and TCRdb kept only the in-frame ones, dropping some. Among 140,000 or so clones listed, 87% were seen once. Sample: peripheral blood. The receptor source for this set is a woman between 45 and 60 years old with active or convalescent COVID-19. Each CDR3 is given with its conserved first and last residue. A D gene is named only where the DNA matches it firmly. Clone size is shown for a subset of rows, as once, few, many or a class of expanded clone.

j_call v_call clone_size d_call cdr3_nt cdr3_aa
TRBJ1-4 TRBV6-6 NA NA TGTGCCAGCACCAAGAGGGAGAATGAAAAACTGTTTTTT CASTKRENEKLFF
TRBJ2-7 TRBV6-5 few NA TGTGCCAGCAGTCAGGGGGGACCCTCCTACGAGCAGTACTTC CASSQGGPSYEQYF
TRBJ1-2 TRBV5-1 few NA TGCGCCAGCAGCTTGGAGGGGAGGGAAGGCTACACCTTC CASSLEGREGYTF
TRBJ1-2 TRBV7-8 NA NA TGTGCCAGCAGCTTAGGGACAGAGAACTATGGCTACACCTTC CASSLGTENYGYTF
TRBJ1-3 TRBV18 NA NA TGTGCCAGCTCAGCCCTGGCAGCCGGGGGCTCTGGAAACACCATATATTTT CASSALAAGGSGNTIYF
TRBJ2-6 TRBV6-6 NA TRBD1 TGTGCCAGCAACGACAGGGGTTACTCTGGGGCCAACGTCCTGACTTTC CASNDRGYSGANVLTF
TRBJ2-4 TRBV5-6 NA TRBD1 TGTGCCAGCAGCTTGGGTTGGACAGGGGGGAAAAACATTCAGTACTTC CASSLGWTGGKNIQYF
TRBJ1-1 TRBV7-8 NA NA TGTGCCAGCAGCCAGAGTCTGGGGACTGGGACTGAAGCTTTCTTT CASSQSLGTGTEAFF
TRBJ2-1 TRBV20-1 NA TRBD2 TGCAGTGCCAGTCTTTTTCCCGTGACTAGCGGGAGGGCTGGGGAGCAGTTCTTC CSASLFPVTSGRAGEQFF
TRBJ2-3 TRBV27 NA TRBD2 TGTGCCAGCAGTTTGGGAGCGAGCGGGGCTACGCAGTATTTT CASSLGASGATQYF
TRBJ1-2 TRBV5-1 NA NA TGCGCCAGCAGCCCCAGACAGACTAACTATGGCTACACCTTC CASSPRQTNYGYTF
TRBJ1-4 TRBV5-4 once NA TGTGCCAGCAGCTTGCTCGGAGATGAAAAACTGTTTTTT CASSLLGDEKLFF
TRBJ1-2 TRBV7-2 NA NA TGTGCCAGCACCCTAGGGGCCGCTAGAAACTATGGCTACACCTTC CASTLGAARNYGYTF
TRBJ1-6 TRBV27 NA NA TGTGCCAGCAGTTTGAGCTCCTATAATTCACCCCTCCACTTT CASSLSSYNSPLHF
TRBJ2-2 TRBV5-8 NA TRBD1 TGTGCCAGCAGCTTGGAGCTTGGGGACAGTTACACCGGGGAGCTGTTTTTT CASSLELGDSYTGELFF
TRBJ2-1 TRBV18 NA TRBD2 TGTGCCAGCTCACTGGGACTAGCGGGCCTTAATGAGCAGTTCTTC CASSLGLAGLNEQFF
TRBJ1-1 TRBV21-1 NA NA TGTGCCAGCAGGACAGGGGTTGCGAACACTGAAGCTTTCTTT CASRTGVANTEAFF
TRBJ2-2 TRBV21-1 many NA TGTGCCAGCAGCTCTCAGTTTTGGACAGGGCGGACCGGGGAGCTGTTTTTT CASSSQFWTGRTGELFF
TRBJ2-7 TRBV9 NA NA TGTGCCAGCAGCGTAGGGCTAGACTCTCTCCTGTTCTTC CASSVGLDSLLFF
TRBJ2-3 TRBV7-9 NA TRBD2 TGTGCCACCGGGACTAGCGGAGGTACAGATACGCAGTATTTT CATGTSGGTDTQYF
TRBJ1-6 TRBV28 NA NA TGTGCCAGCAGAAGAGGTGGAGGGGCGGGATATAATTCACCCCTCCACTTT CASRRGGGAGYNSPLHF
TRBJ1-2 TRBV6-5 NA TRBD1 TGTGCCAGCAGTTACGACAGGGTGGTCTATGGCTACACCTTC CASSYDRVVYGYTF